The 10 T cell receptor beta chains reported below all come from one sample, sequenced in a study of T cells in Graves' hyperthyroidism and ophthalmopathy. Researchers amplified the TCR beta CDR3 regions from RNA transcripts. In the first-round RT-PCR of the TCR CDR3, the HTBI primer set was used. TCRdb passed the multiplex PCR reads through MiXCR, listing each CDR3 protein once. The sample records fewer than 900,000 distinct CDR3 sequences, about a sixth being singletons. Sequenced: blood. The receptors stem from a man aged 18-30 years with Graves' hyperthyroidism.

This clonotype was seen repeatedly, ten times or more. CDR3 sequence reads: CASSRPDLTGYNTEAFF. The CDR3 DNA is TGTGCCAGCAGTCGCCCCGATCTGACAGGGTACAACACTGAAGCTTTCTTT. The chain is built from TRBV12-3 or TRBV12-4 and TRBJ1-1; 7 nucleotides align to TRBD1. This CDR3 has 17 amino acids. Trimming at V came to 5 bases and at J to 2 bases, leaving 14 bases not matched to a gene.

This clonotype was counted ten times or more. The chain uses TRBV28 and TRBJ2-7; D not certain. Trimming shortened V by 8 bases and J by 3 bases, and 20 bases separated the two germline ends. The V gene's germline CDR1 is MDHEN and CDR2 SYDVKM. The length of the CDR3 is 15 residues. In nucleotides, the CDR3 is TGTGCCAGCGTACCCTTGGGCGGAAATAACTACGAGCAGTACTTC. Translation: CASVPLGGNNYEQYF.

CDR3 region: CASSQDIGRHGEQFF. CDR3 coding DNA: TGCGCCAGCAGCCAAGATATCGGGAGGCATGGTGAGCAGTTCTTC. The chain couples TRBV4-1 to TRBJ2-1; the match to TRBD2 covers 7 bases. The junction had 8 bases not matched to a gene; V was cut back by 0 bases and J by 9 bases. The CDR3 runs 15 residues. Germline V gives CDR1 MGHRA, CDR2 YSYEKL.

As concerns this clonotype: Being one base from a much bigger clone, this may be a read error. The chain uses TRBV29-1 and TRBJ2-1, with 7 bases matching TRBD2. With 5 bases clipped from V and 0 bases from J, the junction kept 22 bases outside the gene matches. CDR3 length: 20 amino acids. Germline CDR1 is SQVTM and CDR2 is ANQGSEA. CDR3 coding DNA: TGCAGCGTTCAGTTAATTCCGGGAGGATCTGGGGCCAACTCCTACAATGAGCAGTTCTTC. It translates to CSVQLIPGGSGANSYNEQFF.

This clonotype was seen many times. The J gene is TRBJ2-5, the V gene TRBV28; D is possibly TRBD1 (5 bases). The CDR3 consists of 15 residues. V was cut by 2 bases and J by 5 bases, with 15 bases left in between. Germline-derived CDR1 and CDR2 are MDHEN and SYDVKM. This CDR3 is CASSLVGDHLETQYF. CDR3 bases: TGTGCCAGCAGTTTAGTAGGGGATCATTTGGAGACCCAGTACTTC.

This clonotype was counted at least ten times. At one end, the junction sequence differs from germline, possibly due to a read error. CDR3 DNA sequence: TGTGCCAGCAGGGAAGCCGGGACTTTTACAGATACGCAGTATTTT. This encodes CASREAGTFTDTQYF. V gene TRBV6-1 combines with J gene TRBJ2-3, with D tentatively TRBD2 (6 bases). The germline V gene encodes CDR1 MNHNS and CDR2 SASEGT. The CDR3 is made up of 15 amino acids.

CDR3 DNA sequence: TGTGCCAGCAGGCACGGGACAGGGGATGGAAACTCTGGGGCCAACGTCCTGACTTTC. Its protein is CASRHGTGDGNSGANVLTF. This chain links TRBV6-1 with TRBJ2-6; 10 nucleotides line up with TRBD1. Trimming took 6 bases from V and 0 from J; bases not matched to a gene: 11. The germline V gene encodes CDR1 MNHNS and CDR2 SASEGT. The CDR3 length is 19 residues.

The table lists this clonotype with many counts. The V gene is TRBV20-1, the J gene TRBJ2-1; tentatively, D is TRBD1 or TRBD2 (5 bases each). Trimming shortened V by 5 bases and J by 5 bases, and 16 bases separated the two germline ends. This CDR3 is built from 14 residues. CDR1 and CDR2 from the germline V gene are DFQATT and SNEGSKA (reference sequence). The CDR3 DNA sequence: TGCAGTGCTTCACGCTCGGGACGCCACAATGAGCAGTTCTTC. Its translation: CSASRSGRHNEQFF.

This clonotype showed up just a few times. The chain employs TRBV6-9 and TRBJ2-7; 8 bases are a match to TRBD1. Germline CDR1 and CDR2: MNHGY and SVAAGI. This CDR3 has 22 amino acids. Unmatched junction bases numbered 22, after V lost 0 bases and J lost 0 bases. The CDR3 region has the DNA TGTGCCAGCAGTTATTCTTTAACTGACCGGGACAGGTATGAAGTTTACTCCTACGAGCAGTACTTC. Translation: CASSYSLTDRDRYEVYSYEQYF.

The chain recombines TRBV11-1 with TRBJ2-7; possible D gene TRBD1, 6 bases. The CDR3 is made up of 14 amino acids. V was pared by 5 bases and J by 0 bases, with 11 bases between. CDR1 is SGHAT and CDR2 is FQDESV in the germline V gene (reference sequence). The CDR3 here is CASSQQGISYEQYF. For the CDR3, the DNA is TGTGCCAGCAGCCAACAGGGTATCTCCTACGAGCAGTACTTC.